Below are 28 T cell receptor beta chains sequenced from a single sample in a study of T cell responses to AZD1222 COVID-19 vaccine. Sequencing was performed with immunoSEQ multiplex PCR; in TCRdb, only in-frame clones are kept and a portion is missing. The sample contains more than 85,000 clones, about 86% of which appear only once. Sequenced here: peripheral blood, sampled on day 0 of AZD1222 vaccination. The receptors come from an adult in good health.

The chain employs TRBV30 and TRBJ2-3; no clear D. Germline values: CDR1 GTSNPN, CDR2 SVGIG (reference sequence). Deletions cut 2 bases from V and 2 bases from J, with 11 bases between. The CDR3 covers 14 residues. The CDR3 sequence is CAWSTRLYTDTQYF. The CDR3 DNA follows: TGTGCCTGGAGTACCCGCCTATACACAGATACGCAGTATTTT.

V gene TRBV7-9 combines with J gene TRBJ1-2, with D perhaps TRBD1 (5 bases). V was clipped by 2 bases and J by 5 bases, with 12 bases between them. The germline gives CDR1 SEHNR, CDR2 FQNEAQ (reference sequence). CDR3 length equals 14 residues. DNA for the CDR3: TGTGCCAGCAGCTTAAATTTGGGGGGTTATGGCTACACCTTC. Its translation is CASSLNLGGYGYTF.

The rearrangement uses TRBV18 and TRBJ1-5; TRBD1 agrees at 7 bases. The trim removed 3 bases at V and 2 bases at J, leaving 7 bases unmatched. This CDR3 region has 16 residues. The germline V gene encodes CDR1 KGHSH and CDR2 LQKENI. The CDR3 protein is CASSPSNGQGNQPQHF. The CDR3 DNA follows: TGTGCCAGCTCACCTTCTAACGGACAGGGCAATCAGCCCCAGCATTTT.

The gene calls are TRBV6-5 and TRBJ2-1, with 7 bases identical to TRBD1. The CDR3 consists of 15 residues. CDR1 MNHEY and CDR2 SVGAGI come from the germline V gene. V gave up 6 bases and J gave up 1 base; unmatched junction bases: 6. The CDR3 region has the DNA TGTGCCAGCAGCCGAGGGGGCTATTCCTACAATGAGCAGTTCTTC. Translation gives CASSRGGYSYNEQFF.

The chain joins TRBV24-1 to TRBJ2-5; 7 bases align to TRBD1. V was pared by 3 bases and J by 2 bases, with 8 bases of the junction left unmatched. CDR3 length: 16 residues. Germline V gene lookup returns CDR1 KGHDR and CDR2 SFDVKD. CDR3: CATSDPGQQAQETQYF. The DNA for the CDR3 is TGTGCCACCAGTGATCCGGGACAGCAAGCTCAAGAGACCCAGTACTTC.

This clone was seen a handful of times. The genes are TRBV19 and TRBJ2-7; D unresolved. This CDR3 contains 13 residues. V gave up 5 bases and J gave up 5 bases, with 13 bases separating them. CDR1 LNHDA and CDR2 SQIVND come from the germline V gene (reference sequence). CDR3: CASSVTHKDEQYF. The CDR3 DNA reads as TGTGCCAGTAGTGTAACTCACAAGGACGAGCAGTACTTC.

The chain has TRBV18 and TRBJ2-3, with D maybe TRBD1 (6 bases). The germline V and J ends were trimmed by 3 bases and 5 bases, with 12 bases remaining between them. The CDR3 has 14 residues. Germline assignment: CDR1 KGHSH and CDR2 LQKENI. The CDR3 DNA follows: TGTGCCAGCTCACCTGGACAGTCGGTAGATACGCAGTATTTT. As protein: CASSPGQSVDTQYF.

This sequence joins TRBV7-2 and TRBJ1-4; unclear D gene. Trimming took off 2 bases at V and 8 bases at J, with 18 bases between the two ends. The CDR3 runs 16 residues. Germline V gene lookup returns CDR1 SGHTA and CDR2 FQGNSA. CDR3 in amino acids: CASSLSGQRAQEKLFF. The CDR3 DNA reads as TGTGCCAGCAGCTTAAGCGGTCAGAGGGCTCAGGAAAAACTGTTTTTT.

The chain couples TRBV7-2 to TRBJ2-1, with 9 bases that match TRBD2. CDR1 is SGHTA, CDR2 FQGNSA, per germline. V lost 5 bases and J lost 5; bases outside the gene matches: 13. The CDR3 sequence is 17 residues long. CDR3 protein: CASSPRGIAGVDNEQFF. CDR3 DNA sequence: TGTGCCAGCAGCCCCCGAGGCATAGCGGGAGTTGACAATGAGCAGTTCTTC.

V gene TRBV5-1 combines with J gene TRBJ2-3; 10 bases fit TRBD2. J gave up 5 bases and V 3 bases, and 12 bases lay outside the gene matches. Per germline, CDR1 SGHRS and CDR2 YFSETQ. The CDR3 length is 17 residues. This chain's CDR3 is CASSSRLAGTIVDTQYF. Here the CDR3 DNA reads TGCGCCAGCAGCTCCCGACTAGCGGGTACCATAGTAGATACGCAGTATTTT.

The rearrangement uses TRBV6-2 or TRBV6-3 and TRBJ1-5, with D hard to call. Germline CDR1 is MNHEY and CDR2 is SVGEGT. V was pared by 5 bases and J by 6 bases, with 5 bases between. The CDR3 contains 11 residues. This CDR3 is CASSGGQPQHF. CDR3 DNA sequence: TGTGCCAGCAGTGGAGGTCAGCCCCAGCATTTT.

V gene TRBV7-8 combines with J gene TRBJ2-7; 9 nucleotides align to TRBD1. Germline values: CDR1 SGHVS, CDR2 FQNEAQ. The V and J ends lost 4 bases and 8 bases, in that order; junction bases with no gene match: 9. The CDR3 contains 14 residues. In DNA form, the CDR3 reads TGTGCCAGCAGCTGGCCGGGACAGGGCGCTCAGCAGTACTTC. The encoded protein is CASSWPGQGAQQYF.

This clone was counted a few times. The chain carries TRBV12-3 or TRBV12-4 and TRBJ2-1; 10 nucleotides match TRBD1. The CDR3 length is 13 residues. V lost 3 bases to trimming and J lost 13 bases; unmatched junction nucleotides: 6. This chain's CDR3 is CASSFGTGVAQFF. The DNA for the CDR3 is TGTGCCAGCAGTTTCGGGACAGGGGTTGCCCAGTTCTTC.

The V and J genes are TRBV6-5 and TRBJ1-1, with D hard to call. Trimming cost V 7 bases and J 1 base, with 13 bases left between them. The germline gives CDR1 MNHEY, CDR2 SVGAGI. The CDR3 is made up of 14 amino acids. The DNA for the CDR3 is TGTGCCAGCAACCATCGAAGGGAGAACACTGAAGCTTTCTTT. Protein sequence: CASNHRRENTEAFF.

The chain joins TRBV14 to TRBJ2-5; D is unresolved. The germline CDR1 and CDR2 sequences are SGHDN and FVKESK. V lost 2 bases and J lost 4, with 14 bases in between. This CDR3 has 15 amino acids. CDR3: CASSQYTSVRETQYF. The CDR3 nucleotides are TGTGCCAGCAGCCAATACACGTCAGTTAGAGAGACCCAGTACTTC. The full variable domain, completed using reference TRBV14 and TRBJ2-5, is EAGVTQFPSHSVIEKGQTVTLRCDPISGHDNLYWYRRVMGKEIKFLLHFVKESKQDESGMPNNRFLAERTGGTYSTLKVQPAELEDSGVYFCASSQYTSVRETQYFGPGTRLLVL.

In DNA, the CDR3 is TGTGCCAGCAGCCAAGTGGGCAGGCGGACCTACAATGAGCAGTTCTTC. Its translation is CASSQVGRRTYNEQFF. The chain recombines TRBV14 with TRBJ2-1; D unclear. Germline V lookup: CDR1 SGHDN, CDR2 FVKESK. The germline V and J ends were trimmed by 1 base and 2 bases, with 12 bases remaining between them. This CDR3 contains 16 residues.

This chain connects TRBV24-1 to TRBJ1-2; D perhaps matches TRBD1 (5 bases). This CDR3 has 18 residues. CDR1 KGHDR and CDR2 SFDVKD come from the germline V gene. V was pared by 4 bases and J by 7 bases, with 27 bases between. CDR3 bases: TGTGCCACCAGTGACTCGGCCTCTCCGGGGGTCCGGTCCCCTGGCTACACCTTC. This sequence encodes CATSDSASPGVRSPGYTF.

This chain connects TRBV7-2 to TRBJ2-5; D may be TRBD2 (6 bases). This CDR3 has 15 residues. CDR1 SGHTA and CDR2 FQGNSA come from the germline V gene. Trimming pared 2 bases from V and 5 bases from J, leaving 15 bases between. CDR3 amino acids: CASSLNGGRGETQYF. In DNA form, the CDR3 reads TGTGCCAGCAGCTTAAACGGGGGACGGGGGGAGACCCAGTACTTC.

The chain couples TRBV27 to TRBJ1-5; no definite D call. The CDR3 spans 14 residues. CDR1 and CDR2 (germline): MNHEY, SMNVEV (reference sequence). The V and J ends lost 2 bases and 4 bases respectively, with 9 bases between them. The CDR3 DNA reads as TGTGCCAGCAGTTTAAGGCCGGGTAATCAGCCCCAGCATTTT. Translated, it gives CASSLRPGNQPQHF.

The chain is built from TRBV28 and TRBJ2-7; D is possibly TRBD1 (6 bases). Germline loops: CDR1 MDHEN, CDR2 SYDVKM. This CDR3 has 12 residues. The V end was cut by 6 bases, the J end by 3 bases, with 9 bases between. The CDR3 sequence is CASREQGYEQYF. In DNA form, the CDR3 reads TGTGCCAGCAGAGAACAGGGCTACGAGCAGTACTTC.

This chain uses TRBV5-6 with TRBJ1-5, with D tentatively TRBD1 (6 bases). This CDR3 contains 14 residues. Trimming pared 2 bases from V and 3 bases from J, leaving 9 bases between. The V gene's germline CDR1 is SGHDT and CDR2 YYEEEE. The CDR3 is CASSFGQFNQPQHF. CDR3 bases: TGTGCCAGCAGCTTCGGACAGTTCAATCAGCCCCAGCATTTT.

This sequence joins TRBV27 and TRBJ1-5; possible D gene TRBD1, 5 bases. Germline V CDR1 and CDR2: MNHEY, SMNVEV (reference sequence). Trimming removed 7 bases from V and 3 bases from J, with 19 bases in between. The CDR3 totals 16 residues. CDR3 nucleotides: TGTGCCAGCACCTCTATCGGGCAGGGTATCAATCAGCCCCAGCATTTT. Protein sequence: CASTSIGQGINQPQHF.

Here the CDR3 DNA reads TGTGCCATCAGTCAACAGGGGGCGAACACCGGGGAGCTGTTTTTT. Protein product: CAISQQGANTGELFF. The rearrangement joins TRBV10-3 to TRBJ2-2; 8 nucleotides agree with TRBD1. The CDR3 is 15 amino acids. The germline V gene encodes CDR1 ENHRY and CDR2 SYGVKD. V trimming: 5 bases; J trimming: 0 bases; junction bases outside the gene matches: 2.

This chain uses TRBV11-2 with TRBJ1-1, with unresolved D. The CDR3 runs to 14 residues. V lost 3 bases to trimming and J lost 0 bases, with 8 bases between them. Germline CDR1 reads SGHAT; CDR2 reads FQNNGV. In DNA form, the CDR3 reads TGTGCCAGCAGCTTCGCTCCCTTGAACACTGAAGCTTTCTTT. It specifies CASSFAPLNTEAFF. The whole variable domain, remainder taken from reference TRBV11-2 and TRBJ1-1, is EAGVAQSPRYKIIEKRQSVAFWCNPISGHATLYWYQQILGQGPKLLIQFQNNGVVDDSQLPKDRFSAERLKGVDSTLKIQPAKLEDSAVYLCASSFAPLNTEAFFGQGTRLTVV.

The chain recombines TRBV4-1 with TRBJ2-7, with 12 bases that match TRBD1. The CDR3 covers 17 residues. Trimming cost V 5 bases and J 5 bases; bases outside gene matches: 13. Germline loops: CDR1 MGHRA, CDR2 YSYEKL. The CDR3 bases are TGCGCCAGCAGCTCCAACTCGGGACAGGGGGCCAACCACGAGCAGTACTTC. It translates to CASSSNSGQGANHEQYF.

This chain connects TRBV11-1 to TRBJ1-1; D remains ambiguous. The V gene lost 2 bases and the J gene lost 3 bases, with 7 bases spanning the gap. The CDR3 has 13 residues. Germline V gene lookup returns CDR1 SGHAT and CDR2 FQDESV (reference sequence). The CDR3 DNA follows: TGTGCCAGCAGCTTAATGAGCGACACTGAAGCTTTCTTT. Protein product: CASSLMSDTEAFF.

This chain uses TRBV23-1 with TRBJ2-7; 7 bases fit TRBD1. TRBV23-1 is given ORF status, its function remaining uncertain. The CDR3 sequence is 15 residues long. The V gene end was trimmed by 2 bases and the J gene end by 7 bases; junction bases not matched to a gene: 11. CDR3 sequence: CASSQPQGGHGEQYF. CDR3 DNA sequence: TGCGCCAGCAGTCAACCGCAAGGGGGCCACGGGGAGCAGTACTTC.

The V call is TRBV12-3 or TRBV12-4, the J call TRBJ2-7; 8 bases align to TRBD1. The trim removed 5 bases at V and 7 bases at J, leaving 7 bases unmatched. The CDR3 length is 13 residues. The CDR3 region is CASSPRDRFEQYF. For the CDR3, the DNA is TGTGCCAGCAGTCCCCGGGACAGGTTTGAGCAGTACTTC.